A single sample gave rise to the 28 T cell receptor beta chains below, sequenced in a study of blood T cell repertoires in COVID-19. The method was immunoSEQ multiplex PCR; TCRdb's version includes in-frame clones alone and lacks a portion of them. The sample comprises over 350,000 clones, roughly 90% of which are singletons, and more than 0.85% rests with the top ten. Sequencing was done on a sample of PBMCs or T cells enriched from blood (not recorded which). These receptors all stem from a woman in her 40s who had been exposed to COVID-19.

This clone came up once. The chain links TRBV5-4 to TRBJ2-7; 9 bases map to TRBD2. The germline V gene has CDR1 SGHNT and CDR2 YYREEE (reference sequence). V trimming: 2 bases; J trimming: 6 bases; junction bases outside the gene matches: 9. This CDR3 region has 15 residues. DNA of the CDR3: TGTGCCAGCAGCTTTGGGGGGACTAGCCCCGGCGAGCAGTACTTC. Translated: CASSFGGTSPGEQYF. Based on the CDR3 plus reference TRBV5-4 and TRBJ2-7, the full variable domain is ETGVTQSPTHLIKTRGQQVTLRCSSQSGHNTVSWYQQALGQGPQFIFQYYREEENGRGNFPPRFSGLQFPNYSSELNVNALELDDSALYLCASSFGGTSPGEQYFGPGTRLTVT.

This chain joins TRBV13 and TRBJ1-4; D perhaps matches TRBD1 (6 bases). The length of the CDR3 is 18 residues. Germline CDR1 and CDR2: PRHDT and FYEKMQ (reference sequence). V dropped 2 bases and J dropped 4 bases, with 20 bases sitting between them. CDR3 residues: CASSLQVSGASYNEKLFF. CDR3 DNA sequence: TGTGCCAGCAGCTTACAGGTCTCAGGGGCGAGCTATAATGAAAAACTGTTTTTT.

The V gene is TRBV2, the J gene TRBJ1-2, with D perhaps TRBD1 (5 bases). The germline V gene has CDR1 SNHLY and CDR2 FYNNEI. The CDR3 is 16 residues long. Trimming removed 2 bases at V and 8 bases at J, with 21 bases between. CDR3 sequence reads: CASSERGGVRARGYTF. CDR3 DNA sequence: TGTGCCAGCAGTGAAAGGGGCGGGGTCCGTGCTAGGGGCTACACCTTC.

This chain links TRBV3-1 (or the pseudogene TRBV3-2) with TRBJ1-1, with D tentatively TRBD1 (6 bases). The V gene's germline CDR1 is LGHDT and CDR2 YNNKEL (reference sequence). The CDR3 consists of 15 residues. The V and J ends lost 2 bases and 1 base respectively, with 11 bases between them. The CDR3 loop reads CASSQNDRPNTEAFF. The DNA for the CDR3 is TGTGCCAGCAGCCAAAACGACAGGCCGAACACTGAAGCTTTCTTT.

This chain joins TRBV6-5 and TRBJ1-2; D is possibly TRBD1 (5 bases). Germline CDR1 is MNHEY and CDR2 is SVGAGI. CDR3 length: 14 residues. Trimming pared 7 bases from V and 6 bases from J, leaving 18 bases between. The CDR3 DNA follows: TGTGCCAGCATTAACCGGGGGGGTGCCAATGGCTACACCTTC. It translates to CASINRGGANGYTF.

J is TRBJ1-2 and V is TRBV19, with a possible D match to TRBD1 (6 bases). The V gene lost 4 bases and the J gene lost 4 bases, with 16 bases spanning the gap. The CDR3 is made up of 15 amino acids. CDR1 is LNHDA, CDR2 SQIVND, per germline (reference sequence). CDR3 region: CASSRQHRDTYGYTF. Written as DNA, the CDR3 is TGTGCCAGTAGTAGACAACACCGGGACACCTATGGCTACACCTTC.

This clone was counted a single time. This chain joins TRBV19 and TRBJ2-7, with a weak D call TRBD1 (5 bases). CDR1 and CDR2 (germline): LNHDA, SQIVND (reference sequence). The CDR3 has 16 residues. V lost 6 bases and J 1 base, leaving 19 bases between the germline ends. CDR3: CASSPPPPQGSYEQYF. The CDR3 nucleotides are TGTGCCAGTAGCCCCCCCCCGCCGCAGGGATCCTACGAGCAGTACTTC.

The chain combines TRBV6-5 with TRBJ2-5, with unresolved D. CDR3 length: 12 residues. Germline CDR1 is MNHEY and CDR2 is SVGAGI. Trimming left V 2 bases short and J 7 bases short, with 8 bases between. The CDR3 coding sequence is TGTGCCAGCAGTTACGGGCTTGGGACCCAGTACTTC. Encoded protein: CASSYGLGTQYF.

This chain uses TRBV7-8 with TRBJ1-1; D is uncertain. Deletions cut 5 bases from V and 0 bases from J, with 10 bases between. Germline V gives CDR1 SGHVS, CDR2 FQNEAQ. This CDR3 is 14 amino acids long. CDR3 sequence reads: CASSPTKVNTEAFF. DNA for the CDR3: TGTGCCAGCAGCCCTACTAAAGTGAACACTGAAGCTTTCTTT. Complete variable domain (other parts from reference TRBV7-8 and TRBJ1-1): GAGVSQSPRYKVAKRGQDVALRCDPISGHVSLFWYQQALGQGPEFLTYFQNEAQLDKSGLPSDRFFAERPEGSVSTLKIQRTQQEDSAVYLCASSPTKVNTEAFFGQGTRLTVV.

This clone was counted between two and nine times. The chain joins TRBV15 to TRBJ1-2; D remains ambiguous. The CDR3 totals 12 residues. Trimming took off 0 bases at V and 7 bases at J, with 6 bases between the two ends. CDR1 is LNHNV and CDR2 is YYDKDF in the germline V gene (reference sequence). CDR3 amino acids: CATSRDTSGYTF. CDR3 bases: TGTGCCACCAGCAGAGATACATCTGGCTACACCTTC.

The chain recombines TRBV18 with TRBJ1-1; D possibly corresponds to TRBD1 (6 bases). Deletions cut 3 bases from V and 5 bases from J, with 19 bases between. The CDR3 sequence is 16 residues long. Germline-derived CDR1 and CDR2 are KGHSH and LQKENI. CDR3 sequence: CASSPTPGGLGTEAFF. Here the CDR3 DNA reads TGTGCCAGCTCACCTACCCCGGGGGGGCTGGGGACTGAAGCTTTCTTT.

This clone was observed a single time. The CDR3: CASSLGGEADTQYF. The DNA of the CDR3 is TGTGCCAGCAGCTTGGGGGGGGAGGCAGATACGCAGTATTTT. The genes are TRBV11-3 and TRBJ2-3; 7 bases fit TRBD2. The CDR3 covers 14 residues. The germline gives CDR1 SGHNT, CDR2 YENEEA. V gave up 3 bases and J gave up 4 bases; unmatched junction bases: 4.

V is TRBV30 and J is TRBJ1-4; D is perhaps TRBD1 (5 bases). The CDR3 is 13 amino acids. The germline gives CDR1 GTSNPN, CDR2 SVGIG (reference sequence). V lost 4 bases to trimming and J lost 6 bases, with 12 bases between them. The CDR3 reads CAWNRGFDEKLFF. For the CDR3, the DNA is TGTGCCTGGAATAGGGGCTTCGATGAAAAACTGTTTTTT.

The chain is built from TRBV5-1 and TRBJ1-1; 7 bases are shared with TRBD1. Per the germline V gene, CDR1 is SGHRS and CDR2 is YFSETQ. Losses at the gene ends were 4 bases for V and 6 bases for J; bases not matched to a gene: 9. The CDR3 sequence is 14 residues long. CDR3 bases: TGCGCCAGCAGCCATCCGGGACAGTTGTCTGAAGCTTTCTTT. It translates to CASSHPGQLSEAFF.

The V and J genes are TRBV7-6 and TRBJ2-2, with TRBD2 identical over 16 bases. CDR3 length: 17 residues. With V trimmed by 4 bases and J by 7 bases, 6 bases remained unmatched. Germline lookup yields CDR1 SGHVS and CDR2 FNYEAQ. The CDR3 sequence: CASSSTGLAGGVGELFF. CDR3 coding DNA: TGTGCCAGCAGCTCCACGGGACTAGCGGGAGGGGTCGGGGAGCTGTTTTTT. Looking up the rest from reference TRBV7-6 and TRBJ2-2 gives the full variable domain: GAGVSQSPRYKVTKRGQDVALRCDPISGHVSLYWYRQALGQGPEFLTYFNYEAQQDKSGLPNDRFSAERPEGSISTLTIQRTEQRDSAMYRCASSSTGLAGGVGELFFGEGSRLTVL.

Remarks on this clone: Other DNA sequences from this sample encode an identical CDR3 as well. The chain is built from TRBV15 and TRBJ2-5, with D uncertain. V dropped 0 bases and J dropped 5 bases, with 4 bases sitting between them. Germline V gene sequence: CDR1 LNHNV, CDR2 YYDKDF (reference sequence). This CDR3 comprises 12 residues. The CDR3 DNA reads as TGTGCCACCAGCAGAGATCGGGAGACCCAGTACTTC. As protein: CATSRDRETQYF.

The rearrangement joins TRBV24-1 to TRBJ1-2, with unresolved D. Between the trimmed V and J ends, which lost 7 bases and 2 bases, there was a span of 10 bases. CDR3 length: 13 residues. CDR1 and CDR2 (germline): KGHDR, SFDVKD. The CDR3 sequence is CATRGGGNYGYTF. In nucleotides, the CDR3 is TGTGCCACCAGGGGCGGAGGGAACTATGGCTACACCTTC.

This clone was detected a few times. The chain carries TRBV15 and TRBJ1-2; D is unresolved. V lost 0 bases to trimming and J lost 8 bases, with 19 bases between them. Germline CDR1 reads LNHNV; CDR2 reads YYDKDF (reference sequence). The CDR3 totals 16 residues. The CDR3 protein is CATSRDRGQAGEGYTF. In DNA, the CDR3 is TGTGCCACCAGCAGAGATCGTGGGCAGGCAGGTGAGGGCTACACCTTC.

This sequence joins TRBV15 and TRBJ1-1; D is possibly TRBD1 (5 bases). V gave up 0 bases and J gave up 11 bases, with 16 bases separating them. Germline V gene sequence: CDR1 LNHNV, CDR2 YYDKDF (reference sequence). The CDR3 consists of 14 residues. CDR3: CATSRDLGIWGAFF. DNA of the CDR3: TGTGCCACCAGCAGAGATTTGGGGATTTGGGGCGCTTTCTTT.

A single count supports this clone. V and J are TRBV27 and TRBJ2-5, with D uncertain. This CDR3 contains 15 residues. V was pared by 0 bases and J by 4 bases, with 12 bases between. CDR1 and CDR2 (germline): MNHEY, SMNVEV (reference sequence). CDR3 sequence reads: CASSLSQQGGETQYF. Here the CDR3 DNA reads TGTGCCAGCAGTTTATCCCAGCAAGGCGGAGAGACCCAGTACTTC.

This chain joins TRBV7-2 and TRBJ1-3, with a weak D call TRBD1 (6 bases). V was pared by 4 bases and J by 0 bases, with 13 bases between. Germline values: CDR1 SGHTA, CDR2 FQGNSA. This CDR3 spans 16 amino acids. The CDR3 DNA sequence: TGTGCCAGCAGCTCACAGGGCATTAGCTCTGGAAACACCATATATTTT. Protein product: CASSSQGISSGNTIYF.

The rearrangement links TRBV9 to TRBJ1-2, with D maybe TRBD1 (5 bases). The CDR3 spans 18 residues. Deletions cut 0 bases from V and 2 bases from J, with 20 bases between. CDR1 is SGDLS, CDR2 YYNGEE, per germline. DNA of the CDR3: TGTGCCAGCAGCGTAGCGTCTGTAGGGGTCGGCTCGAACTATGGCTACACCTTC. Protein: CASSVASVGVGSNYGYTF.

The chain combines TRBV12-5 with TRBJ1-1; 7 nucleotides agree with TRBD1. From germline, CDR1 is LGHNT and CDR2 FRNRAP. The junction had 16 bases not matched to a gene; V was cut back by 6 bases and J by 3 bases. The CDR3 has 17 amino acids. CDR3: CASGIRTGALMYTEAFF. CDR3 sequence (DNA): TGTGCTAGTGGAATAAGAACAGGGGCATTGATGTACACTGAAGCTTTCTTT.

The chain joins TRBV18 to TRBJ2-1, with TRBD2 matching 10 bases. Germline CDR1 KGHSH, CDR2 LQKENI. Germline trimming cut 0 bases from V and 5 bases from J; bases unmatched to any gene: 4. The CDR3 spans 16 residues. CDR3 protein: CASSPPQRGGHNEQFF. CDR3 DNA: TGTGCCAGCTCACCACCGCAGCGGGGGGGACACAATGAGCAGTTCTTC.

This clone has just one count. This sequence joins TRBV12-3 or TRBV12-4 and TRBJ2-2; 7 nucleotides line up with TRBD1. This CDR3 contains 12 residues. The J segment lost 3 bases and the V segment lost 9 bases, leaving 1 base of the junction unmatched. This CDR3 is CASTGDTGELFF. CDR3 nucleotide sequence: TGTGCCAGTACAGGGGACACCGGGGAGCTGTTTTTT.

This chain uses TRBV6-2 or TRBV6-3 with TRBJ1-5; D gene uncertain. V was shortened by 0 bases and J by 5 bases, with 8 bases between the two germline ends. The germline V gene encodes CDR1 MNHEY and CDR2 SVGEGT. The CDR3 is made up of 14 amino acids. CDR3 amino acids: CASSYSNRDQPQHF. The DNA of the CDR3 is TGTGCCAGCAGTTACTCGAATAGAGATCAGCCCCAGCATTTT.

V usage is TRBV6-5 and J usage is TRBJ1-1, with 7 bases lining up with TRBD1. CDR3 length: 13 residues. Per germline, CDR1 MNHEY and CDR2 SVGAGI. With 0 bases clipped from V and 11 bases from J, the junction kept 6 bases outside the gene matches. CDR3: CASSYSQTGNAFF. The CDR3, as DNA: TGTGCCAGCAGTTACTCCCAGACAGGGAATGCTTTCTTT.

The chain combines TRBV29-1 with TRBJ1-4, with 9 bases matching TRBD1. Germline V lookup: CDR1 SQVTM, CDR2 ANQGSEA. The trim removed 7 bases at V and 8 bases at J, leaving 8 bases unmatched. The CDR3 spans 13 residues. CDR3 sequence reads: CSGLPGTGEKLFF. In DNA, the CDR3 is TGCAGCGGACTACCAGGGACAGGGGAAAAACTGTTTTTT.